The 2 T cell receptor beta chains below come from one sample, sequenced in a study of T cells after yellow fever vaccination (dated by TCRdb to the late 2010s). The treatment or condition label here, explained by the study, means: live attenuated yellow fever vaccine strain. The method behind the library was 5' RACE. Sequenced using an Illumina NovaSeq 6000. TCRdb itself trimmed the public reads at Q25 with fastp, ran MiXCR and retained productive beta chains. Every distinct CDR3 protein forms one entry, paired with its most common genes and DNA. The sample records 250,000 to 400,000 distinct CDR3 sequences, 4.1% of which are singletons. The top ten constitute roughly 25% of the sample. The sample was PBMCs, taken 5 days after the yellow fever booster vaccination. The receptor source for this set is a man in his late teens or twenties who received the YFV17D yellow fever vaccine.

In this sample, this clonotype turned up a few times. J is TRBJ2-3 and V is TRBV20-1; TRBD2 is a possible D gene (6 bases). Germline assignment: CDR1 DFQATT and CDR2 SNEGSKA (reference sequence). V dropped 6 bases and J dropped 7 bases, with 20 bases sitting between them. This CDR3 is 14 amino acids long. CDR3 loop: CSATWGEKGNTQYF. The DNA for the CDR3 is TGCAGTGCCACATGGGGGGAGAAGGGGAATACGCAGTATTTT.

The chain has TRBV21-1 and TRBJ1-2; TRBD1, the table's D call, was not compared with the DNA. TRBV21-1 is termed a pseudogene. The CDR3 has 15 residues. The CDR3 here is CASSKNPPVPRGYTF. Here the CDR3 DNA reads TGTGCCAGCAGCAAAAACCCCCCCGTCCCTCGAGGCTACACCTTC.